Listed here are 8 T cell receptor beta chains from one sample, sequenced in a study of T cell repertoires in ileal Crohn's disease (dated by TCRdb to the late 2010s). Receptors were amplified or captured by the immunoSEQ multiplex PCR assay. TCRdb's version of the immuneACCESS table is confined to in-frame rearrangements and falls short of the full clone set. An unresolved V gene accounts for under half of the shortfall where checked; the remainder is of unknown origin. Here the sample has some 6,600 clones; more than 80% occur a single time. The biggest ten clones account for roughly 4.5% of the sample. Sample: ileal tissue. The receptor source for this set is an adult with Crohn's disease.

The chain has TRBV2 and TRBJ1-1, with 9 bases fitting TRBD1. Germline V lookup: CDR1 SNHLY, CDR2 FYNNEI. Unmatched junction bases numbered 6, after V lost 6 bases and J lost 1 base. The CDR3 totals 15 residues. The CDR3 sequence is CASRKDRGTNTEAFF. As DNA, the CDR3 is TGTGCCAGCAGGAAGGACAGGGGCACGAACACTGAAGCTTTCTTT.

This clone was found once. The rearrangement links TRBV29-1 to TRBJ2-5; TRBD1 matches at 7 bases. The junction had 4 bases not matched to a gene; V was cut back by 2 bases and J by 4 bases. The CDR3 spans 13 residues. Germline V gene data show CDR1 as SQVTM and CDR2 as ANQGSEA. In nucleotides, the CDR3 is TGCAGCGTTGAAATGAACAGGGGAGAGACCCAGTACTTC. It translates to CSVEMNRGETQYF.

The rearrangement uses TRBV4-1 and TRBJ2-7; D is perhaps TRBD1 (5 bases). The CDR3 extends over 14 amino acids. V dropped 1 base and J dropped 6 bases, with 13 bases sitting between them. CDR1 and CDR2 (germline): MGHRA, YSYEKL. CDR3: CASSQGGHVGEQYF. CDR3 nucleotides: TGCGCCAGCAGCCAAGGCGGACATGTTGGCGAGCAGTACTTC.

J is TRBJ1-1 and V is TRBV6-6, with D possibly being TRBD1 (5 bases). CDR3 size: 12 residues. CDR1 is MNHNY and CDR2 is SVGAGI in the germline V gene (reference sequence). The V end was cut by 2 bases, the J end by 11 bases, with 12 bases between. The CDR3 bases are TGTGCCAGCAGTTACAATGGGGCAGGCGCTTTCTTT. Translation gives CASSYNGAGAFF.

V gene TRBV2 combines with J gene TRBJ2-7, with D possibly matching TRBD2 (5 bases). This CDR3 has 17 residues. Germline values: CDR1 SNHLY, CDR2 FYNNEI. The germline V and J ends were trimmed by 5 bases and 1 base, with 21 bases remaining between them. In DNA form, the CDR3 reads TGTGCCAGCAGTCCGAGGCGGGTGTCAGCTCTATCCTACGAGCAGTACTTC. This encodes CASSPRRVSALSYEQYF.

The count of this clone is one. This chain joins TRBV20-1 and TRBJ1-1, with 7 nucleotides matching TRBD1. CDR1 is DFQATT and CDR2 is SNEGSKA in the germline V gene (reference sequence). This CDR3 comprises 11 residues. V shed 5 bases, J shed 9 bases, and the junction held 6 bases outside the gene matches. The CDR3 loop reads CSAAGTAQAFF. The CDR3 region has the DNA TGCAGTGCTGCAGGGACAGCTCAAGCTTTCTTT.

This rearrangement joins TRBV15 to TRBJ2-7; TRBD2 matches 9 bases. The CDR3 totals 17 residues. Germline CDR1 LNHNV, CDR2 YYDKDF (reference sequence). The V gene end was trimmed by 4 bases and the J gene end by 2 bases; junction bases not matched to a gene: 12. CDR3 loop: CATSIPTTSGPAYEQYF. DNA for the CDR3: TGTGCCACCAGCATCCCGACCACTAGCGGGCCAGCCTACGAGCAGTACTTC.

This chain connects TRBV6-1 to TRBJ2-1; TRBD2 agrees at 9 bases. CDR1 and CDR2 from the germline V gene are MNHNS and SASEGT. The CDR3 loop spans 15 amino acids. J gave up 5 bases and V 4 bases, and 6 bases lay outside the gene matches. CDR3 nucleotide sequence: TGTGCCAGCAGTGTTGAGACTAGCGGTAACAATGAGCAGTTCTTC. It codes for CASSVETSGNNEQFF.